This T cell receptor beta chain was profiled in a study of PD-L1 blockade in urothelial cancer. Across the whole study: In 2014, patients got going on atezolizumab, taking 1,200 mg intravenously every 3 weeks. Male patients with bladder-origin urothelial cancer numbered about nine tenths of the roughly 29. Between 0 and 3 prior chemotherapy regimens had been given to patients. Blood-derived samples held a median approximately 140,000 T cells.

The germline V gene encodes CDR1 MNHNY and CDR2 SVGAGI (reference sequence). The CDR3 sequence is 14 residues long. The V end lost 6 bases, the J end lost 3 bases, and 12 bases lay between the germline ends. Time point reported: peripheral blood 6 weeks after treatment start. Assay: immunoSEQ multiplex PCR; the TCRdb copy retains only in-frame clones and omits some. Altogether 83,000 or so clones are present, 75% to 90% being singletons, with the ten largest covering around 8.1%. The source is a man between 65 and 85 years old with urothelial cancer. The chain has TRBV6-6 and TRBJ1-5, with TRBD1 as a possible D gene (5 bases). The source material was PBMCs, sampled around atezolizumab (anti-PD-L1) treatment. The CDR3 region is CASSPGGYNQPQHF. CDR3 sequence (DNA): TGTGCCAGCAGCCCCGGGGGGTACAATCAGCCCCAGCATTTT.